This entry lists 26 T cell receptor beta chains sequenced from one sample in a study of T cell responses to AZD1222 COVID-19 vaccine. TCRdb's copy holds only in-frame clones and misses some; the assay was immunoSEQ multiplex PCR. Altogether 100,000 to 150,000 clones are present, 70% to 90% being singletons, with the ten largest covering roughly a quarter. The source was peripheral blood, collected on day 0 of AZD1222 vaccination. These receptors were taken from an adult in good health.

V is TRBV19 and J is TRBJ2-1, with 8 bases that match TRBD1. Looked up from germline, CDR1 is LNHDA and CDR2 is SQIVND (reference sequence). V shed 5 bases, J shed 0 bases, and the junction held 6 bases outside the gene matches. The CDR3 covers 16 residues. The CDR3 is CASSFRQGSSYNEQFF. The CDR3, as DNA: TGTGCCAGTAGTTTCCGACAGGGGAGCTCCTACAATGAGCAGTTCTTC. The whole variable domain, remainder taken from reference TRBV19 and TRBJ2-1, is DGGITQSPKYLFRKEGQNVTLSCEQNLNHDAMYWYRQDPGQGLRLIYYSQIVNDFQKGDIAEGYSVSREKKESFPLTVTSAQKNPTAFYLCASSFRQGSSYNEQFFGPGTRLTVL.

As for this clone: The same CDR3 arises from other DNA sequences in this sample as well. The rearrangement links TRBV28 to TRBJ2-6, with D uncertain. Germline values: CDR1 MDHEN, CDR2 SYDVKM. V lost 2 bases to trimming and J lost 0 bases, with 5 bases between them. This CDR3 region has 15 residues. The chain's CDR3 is CASSLSGSGANVLTF. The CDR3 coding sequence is TGTGCCAGCAGTTTAAGTGGCTCTGGGGCCAACGTCCTGACTTTC. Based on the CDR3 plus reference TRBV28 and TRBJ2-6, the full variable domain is DVKVTQSSRYLVKRTGEKVFLECVQDMDHENMFWYRQDPGLGLRLIYFSYDVKMKEKGDIPEGYSVSREKKERFSLILESASTNQTSMYLCASSLSGSGANVLTFGAGSRLTVL.

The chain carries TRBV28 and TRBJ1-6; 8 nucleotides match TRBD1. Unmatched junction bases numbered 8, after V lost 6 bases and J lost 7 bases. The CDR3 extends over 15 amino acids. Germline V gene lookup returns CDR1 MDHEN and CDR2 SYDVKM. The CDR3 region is CASSPTGAGNSPLHF. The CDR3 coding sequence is TGTGCCAGCAGCCCGACAGGGGCAGGGAATTCACCCCTCCACTTT.

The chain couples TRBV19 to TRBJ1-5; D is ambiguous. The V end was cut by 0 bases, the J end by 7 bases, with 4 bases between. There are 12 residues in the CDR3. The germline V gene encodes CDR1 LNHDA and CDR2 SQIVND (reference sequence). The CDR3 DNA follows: TGTGCCAGTAGTATAGATCAGCAGCCCCAGCATTTT. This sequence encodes CASSIDQQPQHF.

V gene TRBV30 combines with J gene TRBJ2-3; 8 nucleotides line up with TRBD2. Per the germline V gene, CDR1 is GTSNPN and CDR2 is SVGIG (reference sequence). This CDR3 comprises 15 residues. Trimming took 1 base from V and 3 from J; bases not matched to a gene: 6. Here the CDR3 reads CAWSDLAGKTDTQYF. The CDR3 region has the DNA TGTGCCTGGAGTGATTTAGCGGGAAAGACAGATACGCAGTATTTT.

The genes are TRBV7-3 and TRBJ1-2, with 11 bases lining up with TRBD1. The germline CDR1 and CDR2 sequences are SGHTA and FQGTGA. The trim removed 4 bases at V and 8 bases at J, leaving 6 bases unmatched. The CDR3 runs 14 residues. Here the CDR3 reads CASSSGQGAGGYTF. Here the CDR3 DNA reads TGTGCCAGCAGCTCAGGACAGGGGGCGGGAGGCTACACCTTC.

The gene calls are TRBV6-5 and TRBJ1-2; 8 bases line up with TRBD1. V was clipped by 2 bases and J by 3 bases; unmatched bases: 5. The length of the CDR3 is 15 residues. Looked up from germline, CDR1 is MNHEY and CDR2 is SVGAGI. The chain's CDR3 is CASSYNRGGDYGYTF. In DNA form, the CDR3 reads TGTGCCAGCAGTTACAACAGGGGGGGTGACTATGGCTACACCTTC.

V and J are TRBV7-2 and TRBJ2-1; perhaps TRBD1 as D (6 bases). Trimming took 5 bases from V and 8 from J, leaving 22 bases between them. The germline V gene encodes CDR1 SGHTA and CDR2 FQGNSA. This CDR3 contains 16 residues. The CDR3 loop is CASSPPRQGLFDEQFF. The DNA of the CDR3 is TGTGCCAGCAGCCCCCCGCGGCAGGGGTTATTCGATGAGCAGTTCTTC.

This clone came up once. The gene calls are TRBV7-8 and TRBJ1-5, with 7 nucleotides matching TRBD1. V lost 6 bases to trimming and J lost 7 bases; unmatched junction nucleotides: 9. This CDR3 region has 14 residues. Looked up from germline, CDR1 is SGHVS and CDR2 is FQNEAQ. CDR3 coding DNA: TGTGCCAGCAGTCAACAGGGGCCCAAACAGCCCCAGCATTTT. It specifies CASSQQGPKQPQHF.

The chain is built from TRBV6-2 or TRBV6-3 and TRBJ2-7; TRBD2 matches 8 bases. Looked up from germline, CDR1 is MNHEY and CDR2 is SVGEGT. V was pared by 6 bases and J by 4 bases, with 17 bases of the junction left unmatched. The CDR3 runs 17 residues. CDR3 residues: CASSAISGSGKRYEQYF. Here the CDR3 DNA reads TGTGCCAGCAGCGCAATCAGTGGTAGCGGGAAACGGTACGAGCAGTACTTC.

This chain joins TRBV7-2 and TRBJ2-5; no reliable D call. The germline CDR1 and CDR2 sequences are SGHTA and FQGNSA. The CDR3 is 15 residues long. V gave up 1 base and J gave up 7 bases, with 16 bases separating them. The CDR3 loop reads CASSLVSIGLSTQYF. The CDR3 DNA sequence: TGTGCCAGCAGCTTAGTGTCTATAGGCCTGTCGACCCAGTACTTC.

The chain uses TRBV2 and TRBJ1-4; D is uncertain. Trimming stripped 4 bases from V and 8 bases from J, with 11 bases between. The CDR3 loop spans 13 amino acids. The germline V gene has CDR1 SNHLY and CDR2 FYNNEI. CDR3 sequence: CASSGDMREKLFF. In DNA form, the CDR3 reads TGTGCCAGCAGTGGAGACATGAGGGAAAAACTGTTTTTT.

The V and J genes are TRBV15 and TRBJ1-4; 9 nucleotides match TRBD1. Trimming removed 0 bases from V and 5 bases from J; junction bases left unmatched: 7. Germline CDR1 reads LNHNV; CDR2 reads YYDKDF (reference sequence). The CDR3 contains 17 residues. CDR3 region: CATSRDLLGTGNEKLFF. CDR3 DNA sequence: TGTGCCACCAGCAGAGATTTACTAGGGACAGGGAATGAAAAACTGTTTTTT.

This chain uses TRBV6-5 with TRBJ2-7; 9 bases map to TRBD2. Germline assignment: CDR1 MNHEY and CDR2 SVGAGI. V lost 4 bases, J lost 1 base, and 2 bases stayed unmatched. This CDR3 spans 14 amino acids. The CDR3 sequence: CASSSGLASYEQYF. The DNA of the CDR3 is TGTGCCAGCAGTTCTGGACTAGCGTCCTACGAGCAGTACTTC.

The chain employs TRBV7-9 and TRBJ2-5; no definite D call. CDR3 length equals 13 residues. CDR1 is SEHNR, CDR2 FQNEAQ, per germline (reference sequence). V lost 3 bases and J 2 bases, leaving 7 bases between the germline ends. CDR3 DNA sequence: TGTGCCAGCAGCTTGGGGAATCAAGAGACCCAGTACTTC. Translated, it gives CASSLGNQETQYF.

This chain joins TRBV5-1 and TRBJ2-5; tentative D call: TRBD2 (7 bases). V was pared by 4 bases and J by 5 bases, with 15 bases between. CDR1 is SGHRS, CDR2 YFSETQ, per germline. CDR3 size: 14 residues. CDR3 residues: CASSVGGPWETQYF. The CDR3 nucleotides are TGCGCCAGCAGCGTGGGGGGGCCTTGGGAGACCCAGTACTTC.

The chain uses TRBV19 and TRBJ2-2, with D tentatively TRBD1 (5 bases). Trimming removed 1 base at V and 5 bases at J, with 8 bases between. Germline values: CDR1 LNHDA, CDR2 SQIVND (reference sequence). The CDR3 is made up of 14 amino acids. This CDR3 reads CASSIARGTGELFF. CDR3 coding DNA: TGTGCCAGTAGTATAGCTAGGGGAACCGGGGAGCTGTTTTTT.

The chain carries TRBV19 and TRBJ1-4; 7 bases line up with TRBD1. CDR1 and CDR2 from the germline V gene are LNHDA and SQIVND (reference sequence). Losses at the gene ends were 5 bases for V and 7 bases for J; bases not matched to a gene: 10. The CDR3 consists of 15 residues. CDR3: CASSSRQGLREKLFF. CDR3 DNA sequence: TGTGCCAGTAGTTCTCGACAGGGCTTGCGTGAAAAACTGTTTTTT.

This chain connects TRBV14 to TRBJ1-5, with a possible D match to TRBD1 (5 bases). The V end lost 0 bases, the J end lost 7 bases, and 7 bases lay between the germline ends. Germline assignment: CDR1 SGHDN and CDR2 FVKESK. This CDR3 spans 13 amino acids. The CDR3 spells CASSQDWGQPQHF. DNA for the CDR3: TGTGCCAGCAGCCAAGATTGGGGCCAGCCCCAGCATTTT. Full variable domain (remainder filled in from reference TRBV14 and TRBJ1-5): EAGVTQFPSHSVIEKGQTVTLRCDPISGHDNLYWYRRVMGKEIKFLLHFVKESKQDESGMPNNRFLAERTGGTYSTLKVQPAELEDSGVYFCASSQDWGQPQHFGDGTRLSIL.

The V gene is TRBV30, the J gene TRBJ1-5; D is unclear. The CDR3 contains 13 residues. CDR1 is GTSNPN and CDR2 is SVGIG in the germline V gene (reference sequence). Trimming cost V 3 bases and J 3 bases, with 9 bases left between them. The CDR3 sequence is CAWSSGSNQPQHF. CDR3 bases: TGTGCCTGGAGCTCGGGGTCCAATCAGCCCCAGCATTTT.

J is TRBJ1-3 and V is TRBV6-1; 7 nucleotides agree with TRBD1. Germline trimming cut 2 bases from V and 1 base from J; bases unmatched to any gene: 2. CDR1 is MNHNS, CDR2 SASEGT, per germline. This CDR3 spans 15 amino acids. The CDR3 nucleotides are TGTGCCAGCAGTGAACCAGGGGGTTCTGGAAACACCATATATTTT. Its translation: CASSEPGGSGNTIYF.

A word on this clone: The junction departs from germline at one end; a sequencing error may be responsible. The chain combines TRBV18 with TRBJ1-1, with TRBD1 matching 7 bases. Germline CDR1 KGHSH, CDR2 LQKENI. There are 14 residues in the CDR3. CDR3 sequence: CASSPRQGDTEAFF. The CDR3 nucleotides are TGTGCCAGCTCCCCACGACAGGGAGATACTGAAGCTTTCTTT.

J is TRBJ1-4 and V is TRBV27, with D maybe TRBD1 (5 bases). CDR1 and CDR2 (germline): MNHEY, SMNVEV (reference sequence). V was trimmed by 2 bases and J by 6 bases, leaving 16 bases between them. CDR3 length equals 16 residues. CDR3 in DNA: TGTGCCAGCAGTTTAAGTTGGCAGGGCGGGTATGAAAAACTGTTTTTT. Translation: CASSLSWQGGYEKLFF.

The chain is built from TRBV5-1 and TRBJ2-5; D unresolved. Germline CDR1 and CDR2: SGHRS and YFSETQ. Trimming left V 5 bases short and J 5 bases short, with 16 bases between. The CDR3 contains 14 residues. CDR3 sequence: CASSSVPSIETQYF. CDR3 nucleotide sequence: TGCGCCAGCAGTTCTGTCCCATCCATCGAGACCCAGTACTTC.

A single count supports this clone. CDR3 sequence: CASSPPKVGHTGELFF. The CDR3 DNA reads as TGTGCCAGCTCGCCTCCAAAAGTGGGGCACACCGGGGAGCTGTTTTTT. V and J are TRBV18 and TRBJ2-2; a weak D match, TRBD1 (5 bases). Deletions cut 6 bases from V and 3 bases from J, with 17 bases between. Looked up from germline, CDR1 is KGHSH and CDR2 is LQKENI. This CDR3 region has 16 residues.

CDR3 DNA: TGTGCCACCAGCAGAGATGGGTTCGGGACAGCCTGGGGTACAGATACGCAGTATTTT. As protein: CATSRDGFGTAWGTDTQYF. V is TRBV15 and J is TRBJ2-3; 7 positions match TRBD1. Unmatched junction bases numbered 15, after V lost 0 bases and J lost 3 bases. The germline gives CDR1 LNHNV, CDR2 YYDKDF (reference sequence). CDR3 size: 19 residues.